The rows below give T cell receptor beta chains drawn from one sample of a study of blood T cell repertoires in COVID-19. Libraries were prepared by immunoSEQ multiplex PCR; TCRdb keeps only in-frame clonotypes and omits some of them. This sample yields 200,000 or so clones, of which nearly 85% are seen a single time; about 5% belongs to the top ten. The sequencing sample was made of peripheral blood. Source of these receptors: a woman aged 25 to 39 with acute or convalescent COVID-19. The CDR3 runs from the conserved cysteine through the conserved F or W. Fields, in order: J gene, clone size, V gene, D gene, CDR3 protein, CDR3 DNA. D genes are given only for firm matches. For some rows the clone size is stated as once, few or many, or as a class when expanded; others skip it.

J: TRBJ1-5; size: .; V: TRBV6-5; D: TRBD1; CDR3: CASTPWDSSNQPQHF; DNA: TGTGCCAGCACCCCTTGGGACAGCAGCAATCAGCCCCAGCATTTT
J: TRBJ2-1; size: .; V: TRBV29-1; D: .; CDR3: CSVQGETRGPGNEQFF; DNA: TGCAGCGTGCAGGGGGAAACACGGGGGCCTGGGAATGAGCAGTTCTTC
J: TRBJ2-7; size: .; V: TRBV28; D: .; CDR3: CASTPAGQTYEQYF; DNA: TGTGCCAGCACTCCCGCAGGGCAGACCTACGAGCAGTACTTC
J: TRBJ2-7; size: .; V: TRBV7-3; D: .; CDR3: CASSLTGQGSYEQYF; DNA: TGTGCCAGCAGCTTAACCGGCCAGGGATCCTACGAGCAGTACTTC
J: TRBJ1-1; size: .; V: TRBV6-5; D: .; CDR3: CASSYSGLENTEAFF; DNA: TGTGCCAGCAGTTATTCCGGACTTGAGAACACTGAAGCTTTCTTT
J: TRBJ1-5; size: few; V: TRBV2; D: .; CDR3: CASRPMRASNQPQHF; DNA: TGTGCCAGCAGGCCGATGAGGGCGAGCAATCAGCCCCAGCATTTT
J: TRBJ2-5; size: .; V: TRBV30; D: .; CDR3: CAGTGYQETQYF; DNA: TGTGCCGGAACAGGGTACCAAGAGACCCAGTACTTC
J: TRBJ2-7; size: .; V: TRBV6-5; D: TRBD2; CDR3: CASSTLAAISYEQYF; DNA: TGTGCCAGCAGCACACTAGCGGCCATCTCCTACGAGCAGTACTTC
J: TRBJ2-5; size: .; V: TRBV7-2; D: .; CDR3: CASSLYPPSEIQETQYF; DNA: TGTGCCAGCAGCTTATATCCCCCGTCTGAGATCCAAGAGACCCAGTACTTC
J: TRBJ2-3; size: .; V: TRBV27; D: TRBD2; CDR3: CASSSRTSGGAVYGTDTQYF; DNA: TGTGCCAGCAGTTCCAGGACTAGCGGGGGGGCGGTGTATGGTACAGATACGCAGTATTTT
J: TRBJ2-5; size: .; V: TRBV13; D: TRBD2; CDR3: CASSMRTSGTQETQYF; DNA: TGTGCCAGCAGCATGAGGACTAGCGGGACCCAAGAGACCCAGTACTTC
J: TRBJ1-5; size: .; V: TRBV6-6; D: TRBD1; CDR3: CASKLTGELNQPQHF; DNA: TGTGCCAGCAAATTGACAGGGGAGCTCAATCAGCCCCAGCATTTT
J: TRBJ1-1; size: .; V: TRBV6-5; D: TRBD1; CDR3: CASTGGTEAFF; DNA: TGTGCCAGTACAGGGGGCACTGAAGCTTTCTTT
J: TRBJ2-1; size: .; V: TRBV2; D: .; CDR3: CASSEDAGRSSYNEQFF; DNA: TGTGCCAGCAGTGAAGACGCGGGACGGAGCTCCTACAATGAGCAGTTCTTC
J: TRBJ2-5; size: .; V: TRBV5-4; D: TRBD1; CDR3: CASINRDRGRETQYF; DNA: TGTGCCAGCATCAACCGGGACAGGGGGCGAGAGACCCAGTACTTC
J: TRBJ2-2; size: .; V: TRBV9; D: TRBD1; CDR3: CASSAMGQGGGELFF; DNA: TGTGCCAGCAGCGCGATGGGACAGGGCGGCGGGGAGCTGTTTTTT
J: TRBJ1-6; size: .; V: TRBV6-5; D: TRBD1; CDR3: CASTPAGTGASPLHF; DNA: TGTGCCAGCACCCCGGCTGGGACAGGGGCCTCACCCCTCCACTTT
J: TRBJ1-2; size: once; V: TRBV25-1; D: .; CDR3: CASSERIAYTF; DNA: TGTGCCAGCAGTGAACGAATAGCCTACACCTTC
J: TRBJ2-3; size: .; V: TRBV28; D: .; CDR3: CASSLSSGPSTDTQYF; DNA: TGTGCCAGCAGTTTATCCTCAGGTCCTAGCACAGATACGCAGTATTTT
J: TRBJ2-5; size: .; V: TRBV7-2; D: TRBD1; CDR3: CASSSQGTEQETQYF; DNA: TGTGCCAGCAGCTCACAGGGGACGGAGCAAGAGACCCAGTACTTC
J: TRBJ2-5; size: .; V: TRBV3-1/TRBV3-2; D: TRBD2; CDR3: CASSQKGSSGGALETQYF; DNA: TGTGCCAGCAGCCAAAAAGGTTCTAGCGGGGGGGCCTTAGAGACCCAGTACTTC
J: TRBJ1-3; size: .; V: TRBV2; D: .; CDR3: CASSEGAHAGNTIYF; DNA: TGTGCCAGCAGTGAGGGGGCTCACGCCGGGAACACCATATATTTT
J: TRBJ2-7; size: .; V: TRBV5-4; D: .; CDR3: CASSLEAGAYEQYF; DNA: TGTGCCAGCAGCTTGGAAGCAGGGGCCTACGAGCAGTACTTC
J: TRBJ1-1; size: .; V: TRBV7-3; D: TRBD1; CDR3: CASSSNRGLGTEAFF; DNA: TGTGCCAGCAGCTCGAACAGGGGGCTCGGCACTGAAGCTTTCTTT
J: TRBJ1-1; size: .; V: TRBV7-9; D: TRBD1; CDR3: CASSLDQGAEAFF; DNA: TGTGCCAGCAGCTTAGATCAGGGGGCTGAAGCTTTCTTT
J: TRBJ2-3; size: .; V: TRBV3-1/TRBV3-2; D: .; CDR3: CASSQERSFGTDTQYF; DNA: TGTGCCAGCAGCCAAGAACGGTCTTTTGGCACAGATACGCAGTATTTT
J: TRBJ2-2; size: .; V: TRBV7-2; D: TRBD2; CDR3: CASSYYSGGAAGELFF; DNA: TGTGCCAGCAGCTATTATAGCGGGGGGGCGGCCGGGGAGCTGTTTTTT
J: TRBJ1-1; size: .; V: TRBV15; D: .; CDR3: CATSKAGNTEAFF; DNA: TGTGCCACCAGCAAGGCGGGGAACACTGAAGCTTTCTTT
J: TRBJ2-3; size: .; V: TRBV7-6; D: TRBD2; CDR3: CASSLGVSGGAYTDTQYF; DNA: TGTGCCAGCAGCTTAGGGGTCAGCGGGGGGGCCTATACAGATACGCAGTATTTT
J: TRBJ1-5; size: .; V: TRBV3-1/TRBV3-2; D: .; CDR3: CASSPSQKAGRDSNQPQHF; DNA: TGTGCCAGCAGCCCCTCACAGAAGGCCGGGAGGGATAGCAATCAGCCCCAGCATTTT
J: TRBJ1-2; size: .; V: TRBV9; D: TRBD1; CDR3: CASSVADRVYGYTF; DNA: TGTGCCAGCAGCGTAGCTGACAGGGTTTATGGCTACACCTTC
J: TRBJ2-1; size: .; V: TRBV7-9; D: .; CDR3: CASSLLGGSYNEQFF; DNA: TGTGCCAGCAGCTTATTAGGGGGCTCCTACAATGAGCAGTTCTTC
J: TRBJ1-4; size: .; V: TRBV15; D: .; CDR3: CATSRDLFQDEKLFF; DNA: TGTGCCACCAGCAGAGATCTTTTCCAGGATGAAAAACTGTTTTTT
J: TRBJ2-3; size: once; V: TRBV27; D: TRBD2; CDR3: CASSSHLGLAGADTQYF; DNA: TGTGCCAGCAGTTCCCATCTGGGACTAGCGGGGGCAGATACGCAGTATTTT
J: TRBJ2-3; size: few; V: TRBV19; D: TRBD2; CDR3: CASSQGLAGADTQYF; DNA: TGTGCCAGTAGCCAGGGACTAGCGGGAGCAGATACGCAGTATTTT
J: TRBJ1-4; size: .; V: TRBV10-2; D: TRBD1; CDR3: CASSPGGEKLFF; DNA: TGCGCCAGCAGTCCAGGGGGTGAAAAACTGTTTTTT
J: TRBJ2-7; size: .; V: TRBV11-2; D: TRBD1; CDR3: CASAVWDSSSYEQYF; DNA: TGTGCCAGCGCCGTCTGGGACAGCAGCTCCTACGAGCAGTACTTC
J: TRBJ2-2; size: .; V: TRBV9; D: .; CDR3: CASSVVWGRMGHTNTGELFF; DNA: TGTGCCAGCAGCGTAGTATGGGGAAGAATGGGACACACGAACACCGGGGAGCTGTTTTTT
J: TRBJ1-1; size: .; V: TRBV6-2/TRBV6-3; D: TRBD1; CDR3: CASRYRGGTEAFF; DNA: TGTGCCAGCAGGTACAGGGGAGGGACTGAAGCTTTCTTT
J: TRBJ2-7; size: .; V: TRBV7-2; D: TRBD2; CDR3: CASSPGRAPYEQYF; DNA: TGTGCCAGCAGCCCCGGGAGGGCCCCCTACGAGCAGTACTTC
J: TRBJ2-1; size: .; V: TRBV14; D: .; CDR3: CASSQEGQRENIEQFF; DNA: TGTGCCAGCAGCCAAGAGGGACAGCGGGAGAATATTGAGCAGTTCTTC
J: TRBJ1-2; size: .; V: TRBV5-1; D: .; CDR3: CASSPLGDRNYGYTF; DNA: TGCGCCAGCAGCCCCTTAGGGGATAGAAACTATGGCTACACCTTC
J: TRBJ1-2; size: .; V: TRBV7-9; D: .; CDR3: CASSPLSGLNYGYTF; DNA: TGTGCCAGCAGCCCCCTATCGGGATTAAACTATGGCTACACCTTC
J: TRBJ2-1; size: few; V: TRBV4-1; D: .; CDR3: CASSQDETRRYNEQFF; DNA: TGCGCCAGCAGCCAAGATGAGACTAGAAGGTACAATGAGCAGTTCTTC